Shown below are 13 T cell receptor beta chains from a single sample sequenced in a study of blood T cell repertoires in COVID-19. The data were produced by immunoSEQ multiplex PCR, yet TCRdb's version contains in-frame clones alone and is incomplete. This table has a few hundred thousand clones, roughly 86% appearing once. The specimen was peripheral blood. All receptors derive from a woman in her fifties or sixties with acute or convalescent COVID-19.

The J gene is TRBJ1-4, the V gene TRBV19; tentatively, D is TRBD1 (6 bases). Trimming took off 7 bases at V and 3 bases at J, with 12 bases between the two ends. CDR1 is LNHDA and CDR2 is SQIVND in the germline V gene (reference sequence). The CDR3 contains 14 residues. The CDR3 sequence is CASTFRGANEKLFF. The DNA for the CDR3 is TGTGCCAGTACCTTCAGGGGAGCTAATGAAAAACTGTTTTTT.

The V and J genes are TRBV28 and TRBJ1-1, with TRBD1 identical over 9 bases. V shed 6 bases and J 4 bases; nucleotides not matched to a gene: 6. The CDR3 sequence is 14 residues long. Per the germline V gene, CDR1 is MDHEN and CDR2 is SYDVKM. In DNA form, the CDR3 reads TGTGCCAGCAGGAACCCGGGACAGGGCACTGAAGCTTTCTTT. Translation gives CASRNPGQGTEAFF.

The gene calls are TRBV12-3 or TRBV12-4 and TRBJ2-3; D not certain. This CDR3 contains 12 residues. Between the trimmed V and J ends, which lost 0 bases and 9 bases, there was a span of 7 bases. As DNA, the CDR3 is TGTGCCAGCAGTTTAGCAACAGCCACGCAGTATTTT. Its protein is CASSLATATQYF.

This rearrangement joins TRBV6-5 to TRBJ2-3, with D possibly matching TRBD1 (6 bases). CDR3 size: 16 residues. Germline V CDR1 and CDR2: MNHEY, SVGAGI. Trimming shortened V by 1 base and J by 0 bases, and 11 bases separated the two germline ends. The CDR3 region has the DNA TGTGCCAGCAGTTACTGGAACAGGGCTAGCACAGATACGCAGTATTTT. Translating gives CASSYWNRASTDTQYF.

This chain connects TRBV5-1 to TRBJ1-1, with TRBD1 matching over 10 bases. After removal of 3 bases from V and 1 base from J, the junction contained 12 bases not matched to a gene. The length of the CDR3 is 18 residues. Per germline, CDR1 SGHRS and CDR2 YFSETQ. This chain's CDR3 is CASSSRTGGPLRNTEAFF. The CDR3 nucleotides are TGCGCCAGCAGCTCCAGGACAGGGGGGCCCTTAAGGAACACTGAAGCTTTCTTT.

There are a few counts of this clone. The chain combines TRBV29-1 with TRBJ1-4; no reliable D call. The V gene's germline CDR1 is SQVTM and CDR2 ANQGSEA. This CDR3 is built from 13 residues. The V and J ends lost 5 bases and 3 bases respectively, with 10 bases between them. CDR3 in amino acids: CSVRREANEKLFF. The DNA of the CDR3 is TGCAGCGTTAGGAGGGAGGCTAATGAAAAACTGTTTTTT.

The chain recombines TRBV11-3 with TRBJ2-5, with 8 bases aligning to TRBD1. J gave up 3 bases and V 5 bases, and 5 bases lay outside the gene matches. The CDR3 has 14 amino acids. The V gene's germline CDR1 is SGHNT and CDR2 YENEEA. CDR3 loop: CASSPQTGEETQYF. CDR3 sequence (DNA): TGTGCCAGCAGCCCCCAGACAGGGGAAGAGACCCAGTACTTC.

This chain joins TRBV19 and TRBJ1-5; D is possibly TRBD1 (5 bases). From germline, CDR1 is LNHDA and CDR2 SQIVND (reference sequence). The CDR3 totals 17 residues. V was trimmed by 3 bases and J by 2 bases, leaving 17 bases between them. CDR3 DNA sequence: TGTGCCAGTAGTATTACCCCTGGGGCCCGGGGCAATCAGCCCCAGCATTTT. Translating gives CASSITPGARGNQPQHF.

The chain's CDR3 is CASSFLTGEYGYTF. In DNA form, the CDR3 reads TGCGCCAGCAGCTTCCTGACAGGGGAATATGGCTACACCTTC. The rearrangement joins TRBV5-1 to TRBJ1-2, with TRBD1 identical over 8 bases. J lost 5 bases, V lost 2 bases, and 5 bases had no gene match. Germline values: CDR1 SGHRS, CDR2 YFSETQ. This CDR3 spans 14 amino acids.

This clone was counted only a few times. The genes are TRBV7-3 and TRBJ1-1; 8 nucleotides agree with TRBD1. The length of the CDR3 is 16 residues. V lost 2 bases and J lost 6; bases outside the gene matches: 11. Germline assignment: CDR1 SGHTA and CDR2 FQGTGA. CDR3 coding DNA: TGTGCCAGCAGCTTATCCGGGAAGTGGGGACAGGCTGAAGCTTTCTTT. Amino acids: CASSLSGKWGQAEAFF.

The chain recombines TRBV5-1 with TRBJ1-5; 12 positions agree with TRBD1. V was clipped by 0 bases and J by 8 bases; unmatched bases: 9. Germline assignment: CDR1 SGHRS and CDR2 YFSETQ. The CDR3 is 17 residues long. The CDR3 bases are TGCGCCAGCAGCTTGGCCGAGATCGGGACAGGGGGCAAGCCCCAGCATTTT. Its protein is CASSLAEIGTGGKPQHF.

This sequence joins TRBV6-2 or TRBV6-3 and TRBJ2-7, with D possibly being TRBD2 (6 bases). The V and J ends lost 4 bases and 7 bases respectively, with 14 bases between them. This CDR3 region has 13 residues. The germline V gene encodes CDR1 MNHEY and CDR2 SVGEGT. The CDR3 bases are TGTGCCAGCAGTTGGGCAGGGAGGCAAGAGCAGTACTTC. Protein sequence: CASSWAGRQEQYF.

The V call is TRBV18, the J call TRBJ1-1; D possibly corresponds to TRBD1 (6 bases). This CDR3 comprises 14 residues. CDR1 and CDR2 (germline): KGHSH, LQKENI. V gave up 6 bases and J gave up 0 bases, with 11 bases separating them. The CDR3 DNA is TGTGCCAGCTCCCAGGGACACCTGAACACTGAAGCTTTCTTT. As protein: CASSQGHLNTEAFF.